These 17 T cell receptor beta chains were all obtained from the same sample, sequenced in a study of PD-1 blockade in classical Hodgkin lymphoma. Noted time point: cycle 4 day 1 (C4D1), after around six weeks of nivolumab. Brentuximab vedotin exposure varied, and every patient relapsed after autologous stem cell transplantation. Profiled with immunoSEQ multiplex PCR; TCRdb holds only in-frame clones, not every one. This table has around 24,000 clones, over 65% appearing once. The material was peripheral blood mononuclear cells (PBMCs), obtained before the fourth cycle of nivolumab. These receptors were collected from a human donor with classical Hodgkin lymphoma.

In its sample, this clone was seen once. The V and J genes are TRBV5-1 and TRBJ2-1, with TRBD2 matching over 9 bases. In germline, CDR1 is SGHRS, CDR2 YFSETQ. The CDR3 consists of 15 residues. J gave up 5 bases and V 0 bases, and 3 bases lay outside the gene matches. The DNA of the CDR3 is TGCGCCAGCAGCTTGGGGGTAGCGGGAGACAATGAGCAGTTCTTC. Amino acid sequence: CASSLGVAGDNEQFF. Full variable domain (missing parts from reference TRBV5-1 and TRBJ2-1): KAGVTQTPRYLIKTRGQQVTLSCSPISGHRSVSWYQQTPGQGLQFLFEYFSETQRNKGNFPGRFSGRQFSNSRSEMNVSTLELGDSALYLCASSLGVAGDNEQFFGPGTRLTVL.

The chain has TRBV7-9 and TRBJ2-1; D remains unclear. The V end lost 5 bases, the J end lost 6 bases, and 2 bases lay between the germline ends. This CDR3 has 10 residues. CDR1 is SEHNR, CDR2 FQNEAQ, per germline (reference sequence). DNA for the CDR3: TGTGCCAGCAGCCCCAATGAGCAGTTCTTC. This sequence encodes CASSPNEQFF.

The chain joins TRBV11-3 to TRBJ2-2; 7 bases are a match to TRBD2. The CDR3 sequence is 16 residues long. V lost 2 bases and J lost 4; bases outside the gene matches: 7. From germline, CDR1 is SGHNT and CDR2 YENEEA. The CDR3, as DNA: TGTGCCAGCAGCTTAATCTCTAGCGGAGGCACCGGGGAGCTGTTTTTT. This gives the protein CASSLISSGGTGELFF.

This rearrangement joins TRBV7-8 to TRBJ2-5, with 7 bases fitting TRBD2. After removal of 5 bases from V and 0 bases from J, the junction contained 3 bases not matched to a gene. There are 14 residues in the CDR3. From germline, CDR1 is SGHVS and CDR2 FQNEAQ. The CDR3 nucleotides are TGTGCCAGCAGCCCAGGACTAGACCAAGAGACCCAGTACTTC. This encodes CASSPGLDQETQYF.

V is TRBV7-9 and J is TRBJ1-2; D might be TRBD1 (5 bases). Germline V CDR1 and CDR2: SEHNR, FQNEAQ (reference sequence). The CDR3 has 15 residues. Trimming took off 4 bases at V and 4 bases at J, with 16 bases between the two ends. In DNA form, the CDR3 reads TGTGCCAGCAGCTCTGGCGGGGGGGAAATCTATGGCTACACCTTC. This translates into CASSSGGGEIYGYTF.

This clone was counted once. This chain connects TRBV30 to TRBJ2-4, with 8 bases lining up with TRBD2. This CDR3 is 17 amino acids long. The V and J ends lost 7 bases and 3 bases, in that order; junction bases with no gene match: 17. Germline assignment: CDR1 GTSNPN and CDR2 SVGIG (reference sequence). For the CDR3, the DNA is TGTGCCTCCCGAAGCCCAACGCTCCGGGGGGGCAAAAACATTCAGTACTTC. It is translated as CASRSPTLRGGKNIQYF.

CDR3 DNA: TGCGCCAGCAGTGAGACTGCATCCGGTGCGGACTATGGCTACACCTTC. Encoded protein: CASSETASGADYGYTF. This rearrangement joins TRBV10-2 to TRBJ1-2; D not resolved. This CDR3 spans 16 amino acids. Germline CDR1 is WSHSY and CDR2 is SAAADI. Between the trimmed V and J ends, which lost 2 bases and 3 bases, there was a span of 16 bases.

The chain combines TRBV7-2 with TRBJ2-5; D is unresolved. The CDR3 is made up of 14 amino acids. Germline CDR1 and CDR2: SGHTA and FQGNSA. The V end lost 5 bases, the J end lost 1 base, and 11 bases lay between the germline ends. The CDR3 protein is CASSDVPFQETQYF. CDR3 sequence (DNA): TGTGCCAGCAGCGACGTACCCTTCCAAGAGACCCAGTACTTC.

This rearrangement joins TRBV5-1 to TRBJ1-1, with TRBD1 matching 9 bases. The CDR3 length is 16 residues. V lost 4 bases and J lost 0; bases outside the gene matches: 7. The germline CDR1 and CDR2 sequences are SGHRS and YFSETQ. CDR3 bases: TGCGCCAGCAGCCCTACGACAGGGGGACTGAACACTGAAGCTTTCTTT. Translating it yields CASSPTTGGLNTEAFF. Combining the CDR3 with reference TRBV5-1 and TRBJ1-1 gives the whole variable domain KAGVTQTPRYLIKTRGQQVTLSCSPISGHRSVSWYQQTPGQGLQFLFEYFSETQRNKGNFPGRFSGRQFSNSRSEMNVSTLELGDSALYLCASSPTTGGLNTEAFFGQGTRLTVV.

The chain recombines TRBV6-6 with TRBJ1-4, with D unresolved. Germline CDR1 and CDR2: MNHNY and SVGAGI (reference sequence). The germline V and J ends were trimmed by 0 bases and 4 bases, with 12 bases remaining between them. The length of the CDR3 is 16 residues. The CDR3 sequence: CASSYSSRTLNEKLFF. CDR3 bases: TGTGCCAGCAGTTACTCGTCCAGGACCCTTAATGAAAAACTGTTTTTT.

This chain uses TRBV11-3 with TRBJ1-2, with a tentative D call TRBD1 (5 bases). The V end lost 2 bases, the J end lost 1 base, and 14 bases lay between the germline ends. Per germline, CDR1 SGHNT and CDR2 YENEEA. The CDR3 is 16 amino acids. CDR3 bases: TGTGCCAGCAGCTTATCCCCCCTTAGGGGTAACTATGGCTACACCTTC. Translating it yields CASSLSPLRGNYGYTF.

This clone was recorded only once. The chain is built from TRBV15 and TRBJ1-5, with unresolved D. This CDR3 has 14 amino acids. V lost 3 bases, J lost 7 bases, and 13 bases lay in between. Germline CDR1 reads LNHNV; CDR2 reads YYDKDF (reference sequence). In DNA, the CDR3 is TGTGCCACCAGCAGCCGGACGACGGGACAGCCCCAGCATTTT. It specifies CATSSRTTGQPQHF.

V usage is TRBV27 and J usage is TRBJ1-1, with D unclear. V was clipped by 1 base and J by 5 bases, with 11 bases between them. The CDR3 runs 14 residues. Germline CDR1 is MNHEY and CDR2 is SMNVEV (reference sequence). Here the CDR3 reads CASSLFRSRTEAFF. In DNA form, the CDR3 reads TGTGCCAGCAGTTTATTCAGGTCGAGGACTGAAGCTTTCTTT.

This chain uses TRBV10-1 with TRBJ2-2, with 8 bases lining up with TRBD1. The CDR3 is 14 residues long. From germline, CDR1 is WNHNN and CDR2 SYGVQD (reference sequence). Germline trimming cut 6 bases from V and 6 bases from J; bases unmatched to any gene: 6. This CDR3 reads CASSGQGGAGELFF. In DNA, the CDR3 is TGCGCCAGCAGCGGACAGGGAGGTGCCGGGGAGCTGTTTTTT.

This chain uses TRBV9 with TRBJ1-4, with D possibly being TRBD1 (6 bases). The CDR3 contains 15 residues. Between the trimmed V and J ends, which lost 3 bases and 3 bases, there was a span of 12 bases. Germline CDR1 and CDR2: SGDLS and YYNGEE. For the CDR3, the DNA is TGTGCCAGCAGCGAGGCCGGGACACCTAATGAAAAACTGTTTTTT. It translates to CASSEAGTPNEKLFF.

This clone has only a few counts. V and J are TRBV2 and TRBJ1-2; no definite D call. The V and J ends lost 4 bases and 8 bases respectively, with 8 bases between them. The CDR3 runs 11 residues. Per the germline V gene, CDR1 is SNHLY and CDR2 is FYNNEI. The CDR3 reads CASSGYWGYTF. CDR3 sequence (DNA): TGTGCCAGCAGTGGCTACTGGGGCTACACCTTC.

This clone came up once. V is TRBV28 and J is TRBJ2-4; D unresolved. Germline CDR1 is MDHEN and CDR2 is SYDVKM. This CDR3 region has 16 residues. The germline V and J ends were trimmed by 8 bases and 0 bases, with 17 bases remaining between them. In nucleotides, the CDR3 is TGTGCCAGCCGAAACTTCAGAGATCTAGCCAAAAACATTCAGTACTTC. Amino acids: CASRNFRDLAKNIQYF. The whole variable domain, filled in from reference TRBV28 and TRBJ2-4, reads DVKVTQSSRYLVKRTGEKVFLECVQDMDHENMFWYRQDPGLGLRLIYFSYDVKMKEKGDIPEGYSVSREKKERFSLILESASTNQTSMYLCASRNFRDLAKNIQYFGAGTRLSVL.